Presented here are 8 T cell receptor beta chains from one specimen sequenced in a study of long-term antiretroviral therapy in people with HIV. At survey level, the immunoSEQ assay was run in its v3.0 version. Libraries were prepared by immunoSEQ multiplex PCR; TCRdb keeps only in-frame clonotypes and omits some of them. The table shows tens of thousands of clones, with about 95% occurring only once. This material consisted of unsorted PBMCs, taken around 6 years after starting antiretroviral therapy. Receptor source: a man in his thirties or forties with HIV.

This sequence joins TRBV9 and TRBJ1-3; no definite D call. The ends were cut back, 0 bases at V and 3 bases at J, with 10 bases in the middle. This CDR3 comprises 15 residues. The V gene's germline CDR1 is SGDLS and CDR2 YYNGEE. In DNA form, the CDR3 reads TGTGCCAGCAGCGTAGTGGCAGAACTTGGAAACACCATATATTTT. Protein product: CASSVVAELGNTIYF.

The chain uses TRBV7-2 and TRBJ1-2; 9 nucleotides agree with TRBD1. The CDR3 loop spans 16 amino acids. The J segment lost 4 bases and the V segment lost 1 base, leaving 7 bases of the junction unmatched. CDR1 is SGHTA, CDR2 FQGNSA, per germline. The CDR3 region has the DNA TGTGCCAGCAGCTTAGAATCCGGGACAGGGACCTATGGCTACACCTTC. The encoded protein is CASSLESGTGTYGYTF.

The chain has TRBV7-9 and TRBJ1-2; possible D gene TRBD1, 6 bases. Germline-derived CDR1 and CDR2 are SEHNR and FQNEAQ (reference sequence). The germline V and J ends were trimmed by 6 bases and 3 bases, with 8 bases remaining between them. This CDR3 comprises 12 residues. The CDR3 coding sequence is TGTGCCAGCAGTTGGACAGACTATGGCTACACCTTC. This encodes CASSWTDYGYTF.

The chain carries TRBV23-1 and TRBJ2-2, with 8 bases identical to TRBD2. TRBV23-1 is noted as an ORF with a role that remains uncertain. The junction had 8 bases not matched to a gene; V was cut back by 8 bases and J by 0 bases. CDR3 length: 16 residues. CDR3: CASLPYSGANTGELFF. The CDR3 DNA is TGCGCCAGCCTACCCTATAGCGGGGCGAACACCGGGGAGCTGTTTTTT.

This clone was counted a single time. The chain joins TRBV6-5 to TRBJ1-5; weak D call: TRBD1 (5 bases). The V end lost 6 bases, the J end lost 4 bases, and 13 bases lay between the germline ends. Germline lookup yields CDR1 MNHEY and CDR2 SVGAGI. The CDR3 length is 14 residues. The CDR3 reads CASSTTAFNQPQHF. The CDR3, as DNA: TGTGCCAGCAGCACGACAGCTTTTAATCAGCCCCAGCATTTT.

The chain carries TRBV5-1 and TRBJ2-7; 8 bases are a match to TRBD2. Per germline, CDR1 SGHRS and CDR2 YFSETQ. This CDR3 has 16 amino acids. Trimming at V came to 4 bases and at J to 0 bases, leaving 9 bases not matched to a gene. CDR3 in DNA: TGCGCCAGCAGCCTTAGTGCCGGGGGGGGCTCCTACGAGCAGTACTTC. Translated, it gives CASSLSAGGGSYEQYF.

The genes are TRBV5-1 and TRBJ2-5; D is perhaps TRBD1 or TRBD2 (6 bases each). The CDR3 is 14 amino acids. The germline gives CDR1 SGHRS, CDR2 YFSETQ. The germline V and J ends were trimmed by 2 bases and 2 bases, with 10 bases remaining between them. The CDR3 DNA follows: TGCGCCAGCAGCTTCGGGGGCAGACAAGAGACCCAGTACTTC. Protein: CASSFGGRQETQYF. The full variable domain, with the rest looked up from reference TRBV5-1 and TRBJ2-5, is KAGVTQTPRYLIKTRGQQVTLSCSPISGHRSVSWYQQTPGQGLQFLFEYFSETQRNKGNFPGRFSGRQFSNSRSEMNVSTLELGDSALYLCASSFGGRQETQYFGPGTRLLVL.

CDR3 DNA: TGTGCCAGTACTGGCAGGGGGCAAGAGACCCAGTACTTC. Translating gives CASTGRGQETQYF. The chain carries TRBV19 and TRBJ2-5; 7 nucleotides match TRBD1. The germline V gene has CDR1 LNHDA and CDR2 SQIVND (reference sequence). J gave up 2 bases and V 7 bases, and 4 bases lay outside the gene matches. This CDR3 is 13 amino acids long.